This T cell receptor (beta chain) is drawn from a study of T cells after posttransplantation cyclophosphamide (dated by TCRdb to the mid-2010s). Study-wide context: Using TRB sequencing, the study followed how the T cell repertoire rebuilt after myeloablative bone marrow transplantation with posttransplantation cyclophosphamide given as GVHD prophylaxis. Samples from about 33 PTCy-treated patients, along with samples from roughly 15 of their related bone marrow donors, underwent antigen receptor sequencing. Blood from all 30 or so PTCy patients with 1-year posttransplant specimens was subjected to TRB sequencing. In 3 patients, up to 3 additional blood samples taken between 2 and 5.2 years after transplant also underwent TRB sequencing, as did pretransplant blood from a handful of patients. Because TRA and TRB clonality correlated tightly in 9 samples, later TCR analyses were limited to TRB. Public TRB sequences were checked against a database of over 3,600 sequences associated with responses to pathogens, tumor antigens, self-antigens and alloantigens. On the study overall, not on this receptor specifically: At 1-2 months, donor-recipient similarity was low but rose over the first year, and the later blood repertoires were often dominated by donor CD8+ memory clones. The TRB repertoires of T cells infiltrating skin or the GI tract showed only limited overlap with the TRB repertoires found in blood. Across under 50 patients, recipient CMV seropositivity and CMV reactivation were highly associated with TRB clonality; PTCy diversity was similar to CNI/methotrexate controls.

Peripheral blood and bone marrow mononuclear cells were isolated by Ficoll-Hypaque density centrifugation and were cryopreserved. CD4+ and CD8+ T cells, including naive and memory subsets, were sorted by FACS using a FACSAria II. To note about this clone: Its antigen remains unidentified. No per-base quality is available; no much larger clone lies one base away.

TRB sequencing used genomic DNA with the immunoSEQ assay at survey resolution or the hsTCRB kit. Turning to the authors' computational methods: The immunoSEQ software handled initial read processing, and the LymphoSeq R package was used for repertoire analyses. Clonality was calculated as 1 minus normalized Shannon entropy, and the Gini coefficient was also calculated for each TRB dataset. To infer phenotypes in unsorted samples, TRB sequences from sorted subsets of the recipient or donor were mapped onto the unsorted samples of the same recipient. Imported from immuneACCESS, the table was reduced by TCRdb to in-frame sequences with V and J called. These copies leave out some clones; in studies compared against another copy, an unresolved V gene accounts for under half, and the cause of the remainder is not known. V and J calls plus clone size are reproduced from that table; the DNA served to infer D and trimming. The sample has approximately 5,400 clones on record, roughly 93% of them singletons. Roughly 1.5% of the sample lies in the top ten.

A distance of 9 bases separates the germline ends of V and J, which lose 4 bases and 2 bases respectively. From the cysteine up to the phenylalanine, the CDR3 has a length of 13 residues. The kept DNA is CDR3 alone, 39 bases in frame from the first base. From the germline V gene (reference sequence), CDR1 is SGHNT and CDR2 is YYREEE. The clonotype comes from an older woman in good health, CMV-negative, and a related stem cell transplant donor. Sample: CD4+ T cells sorted from bone marrow. The sequence is built from TRBV5-4 and TRBJ2-5, and the D gene may be TRBD2, 6 bases matching. The nucleotide sequence reads TGTGCCAGCAGCGGTAGCGGACAAGAGACCCAGTACTTC. The encoded protein is CASSGSGQETQYF.